The 24 T cell receptor beta chains below all came from one sample that was sequenced in a study of CXCR3-negative and CXCR3-positive naive CD8 T cells. The antigens for these receptors are not known. Whole-study results and caveats: Naive cells positive for CXCR3 carried more hydrophobic TRB CDR3s than CXCR3-negative ones.

cDNA libraries for TRB were generated by 5' RACE incorporating UMI labels. TCRdb reanalyzed the 5' RACE reads, giving one entry per CDR3 protein sequence and no DNA. This sample's clone table lists about 89,000 distinct CDR3 sequences. The sequenced sample was naive CXCR3+ CD8+ T cells from blood. Subset denoted: CD45RO-CCR7+CD27+CD95- naive CD8+ T cells expressing CXCR3 (TNR3+). The receptors come from a human donor in good health. Some clones in this sample may be carry-over from other donors' samples.

The chain uses TRBV9 and TRBJ2-3; TCRdb's D call of TRBD1 is untestable without DNA. Germline V gene lookup returns CDR1 SGDLS and CDR2 YYNGEE. The length of the CDR3 is 15 residues. The CDR3 is CASSYGGALTDTQYF.

This sequence joins TRBV28 and TRBJ2-5. Germline CDR1 reads MDHEN; CDR2 reads SYDVKM. The CDR3 spans 13 residues. The CDR3 region is CASSLGMEETQYF.

V usage is TRBV29-1 and J usage is TRBJ2-7. Germline assignment: CDR1 SQVTM and CDR2 ANQGSEA. This CDR3 spans 13 amino acids. The CDR3 is CSVETVRAYEQYF.

The V call is TRBV20-1, the J call TRBJ2-7; with no DNA, the TCRdb D assignment of TRBD2 cannot be verified. From germline, CDR1 is DFQATT and CDR2 SNEGSKA (reference sequence). This CDR3 has 16 amino acids. CDR3 region: CSARDLGSGVEYEQYF.

The rearrangement uses TRBV4-2 and TRBJ2-1. Germline CDR1 LGHNA, CDR2 YNFKEQ. The CDR3 has 14 amino acids. CDR3 amino acids: CASSPLLGLDEQFF.

The chain couples TRBV6-2 or TRBV6-3 to TRBJ1-2. CDR1 and CDR2 (germline): MNHEY, SVGEGT. CDR3 length equals 15 residues. Here the CDR3 reads CASRPTTGHNYGYTF.

The chain joins TRBV5-1 to TRBJ2-7; TCRdb outputs TRBD1, but without DNA this stays unchecked. The V gene's germline CDR1 is SGHRS and CDR2 YFSETQ. The CDR3 is 16 amino acids. The CDR3: CASSWGGTGISYEQYF. Full variable domain (missing parts from reference TRBV5-1 and TRBJ2-7): KAGVTQTPRYLIKTRGQQVTLSCSPISGHRSVSWYQQTPGQGLQFLFEYFSETQRNKGNFPGRFSGRQFSNSRSEMNVSTLELGDSALYLCASSWGGTGISYEQYFGPGTRLTVT.

This chain uses TRBV5-1 with TRBJ1-2. There are 13 residues in the CDR3. Germline values: CDR1 SGHRS, CDR2 YFSETQ. CDR3 amino acids: CASSLEGFYGYTF. Together with reference TRBV5-1 and TRBJ1-2, the CDR3 gives the full variable domain: KAGVTQTPRYLIKTRGQQVTLSCSPISGHRSVSWYQQTPGQGLQFLFEYFSETQRNKGNFPGRFSGRQFSNSRSEMNVSTLELGDSALYLCASSLEGFYGYTFGSGTRLTVV.

This chain uses TRBV29-1 with TRBJ2-7. Germline lookup yields CDR1 SQVTM and CDR2 ANQGSEA. The CDR3 runs 12 residues. CDR3 protein: CSVALGMGEQYF.

The V and J genes are TRBV29-1 and TRBJ1-4; TCRdb outputs TRBD1, but without DNA this stays unchecked. CDR3 length: 13 amino acids. Germline loops: CDR1 SQVTM, CDR2 ANQGSEA. CDR3: CSAQGQFNEKLFF. The entire variable domain, with the rest obtained from reference TRBV29-1 and TRBJ1-4, is as follows: SAVISQKPSRDICQRGTSLTIQCQVDSQVTMMFWYRQQPGQSLTLIATANQGSEATYESGFVIDKFPISRPNLTFSTLTVSNMSPEDSSIYLCSAQGQFNEKLFFGSGTQLSVL.

The rearrangement joins TRBV28 to TRBJ2-7; TCRdb's D gene call, TRBD1, goes unchecked for lack of DNA. The CDR3 runs to 17 residues. CDR1 is MDHEN, CDR2 SYDVKM, per germline. The CDR3 protein is CASSLLVLAGDPYEQYF.

The gene calls are TRBV10-1 and TRBJ1-5; TCRdb designates TRBD1, a call that cannot be tested without DNA. This CDR3 has 13 amino acids. Germline CDR1 reads WNHNN; CDR2 reads SYGVQD (reference sequence). The CDR3 sequence is CASTGGINQPQHF.

The CDR3 here is CASSLGPGNEQFF. The rearrangement uses TRBV7-2 and TRBJ2-1; TCRdb designates TRBD1, a call that cannot be tested without DNA. CDR1 and CDR2 (germline): SGHTA, FQGNSA. The length of the CDR3 is 13 residues. Full variable domain (outside the CDR3, taken from reference TRBV7-2 and TRBJ2-1): GAGVSQSPSNKVTEKGKDVELRCDPISGHTALYWYRQSLGQGLEFLIYFQGNSAPDKSGLPSDRFSAERTGGSVSTLTIQRTQQEDSAVYLCASSLGPGNEQFFGPGTRLTVL.

The V gene is TRBV15, the J gene TRBJ2-7; without DNA, the TCRdb call of TRBD1 cannot be checked. The CDR3 contains 15 residues. Per the germline V gene, CDR1 is LNHNV and CDR2 is YYDKDF (reference sequence). This CDR3 reads CATSRGQGAHFEQYF.

The chain links TRBV9 to TRBJ2-5; TCRdb selects TRBD2, and the lack of DNA leaves this call unchecked. The CDR3 sequence is 18 residues long. Germline V lookup: CDR1 SGDLS, CDR2 YYNGEE. The CDR3 loop is CASSATSAGLLYQETQYF.

The chain is built from TRBV29-1 and TRBJ2-7; absent DNA, TCRdb's TRBD1 call cannot be checked. The CDR3 runs to 13 residues. CDR1 is SQVTM and CDR2 is ANQGSEA in the germline V gene. This chain's CDR3 is CSGATGEPYEQYF.

The chain is built from TRBV27 and TRBJ2-7; the D call from TCRdb, TRBD2, cannot be confirmed without DNA. The CDR3 sequence is 15 residues long. CDR1 MNHEY and CDR2 SMNVEV come from the germline V gene (reference sequence). The CDR3 spells CASSLLAGGPYEQYF.

The chain links TRBV6-6 to TRBJ2-1; the D call of TRBD1 rests on TCRdb alone, since no DNA is present to check it. CDR1 and CDR2 (germline): MNHNY, SVGAGI (reference sequence). CDR3 length: 12 amino acids. The CDR3 protein is CASEGGPNEQFF.

This sequence joins TRBV7-6 and TRBJ2-3; checking the TCRdb D call of TRBD1 is not possible without DNA. This CDR3 has 19 amino acids. From germline, CDR1 is SGHVS and CDR2 FNYEAQ. CDR3: CASSWGLRAGKGDTDTQYF.

In terms of frequency, this clonotype is medium-sized. The chain joins TRBV6-2 or TRBV6-3 to TRBJ2-7; the D call of TRBD1 rests on TCRdb alone, since no DNA is present to check it. This CDR3 has 15 amino acids. The germline V gene has CDR1 MNHEY and CDR2 SVGEGT. The CDR3 sequence: CASREQGAISYEQYF.

The V call is TRBV12-3 or TRBV12-4, the J call TRBJ1-5; TCRdb's D gene call, TRBD1, goes unchecked for lack of DNA. The CDR3 extends over 14 amino acids. This chain's CDR3 is CASSGGTVNQPQHF.

The rearrangement links TRBV27 to TRBJ1-1; checking the TCRdb D call of TRBD1 is not possible without DNA. Germline V gives CDR1 MNHEY, CDR2 SMNVEV (reference sequence). The CDR3 spans 15 residues. This CDR3 is CASSFRLGVNTEAFF.

The V and J genes are TRBV24-1 and TRBJ2-2; TCRdb reports TRBD1, a call that lacks DNA to check it against. The CDR3 is 12 residues long. Looked up from germline, CDR1 is KGHDR and CDR2 is SFDVKD. This CDR3 reads CATSSGSGELFF.

This sequence joins TRBV27 and TRBJ2-3. This CDR3 region has 13 residues. Looked up from germline, CDR1 is MNHEY and CDR2 is SMNVEV (reference sequence). The CDR3 is CASSADRTDTQYF.